This TCR beta chain was retrieved from a study of T cell repertoires in cytomegalovirus infection. Study context: Through public TCR beta signatures, both CMV infection and matching HLA type were indicated.

TCRdb called the reads again in MiXCR, with one record for every CDR3 protein. The sample shows roughly 100,000 distinct CDR3 sequences, approximately 15% of them seen only once. About this clonotype itself: Its antigen is unidentified.

General study results and limits: Cumulative frequency of public TCR beta families picked out carriers of CMV plus the relevant HLA. The ex vivo response showed dominance by HLA-C-restricted CMV-specific TCR beta clonotypes.

The V gene's germline CDR1 is SGHAT and CDR2 FQNNGV. This CDR3 has 14 residues. The ends were cut back, 3 bases at V and 6 bases at J, with 15 bases in the middle. Input material: PBMCs. The origin of this receptor is a human donor in good health (CMV status not recorded). Some clones in this sample may be carry-over from other donors' samples. The chain links TRBV11-2 to TRBJ2-7; possible D gene TRBD1, 5 bases. DNA for the CDR3: TGTGCCAGCAGCTTCGGTTTAAGGGGTCCCGAGCAGTACTTC. Its translation: CASSFGLRGPEQYF.